This is a list of T cell receptor beta chains from one sample in a study of fetal regulatory T cell absence and autoimmunity. Profiled with immunoSEQ multiplex PCR; TCRdb holds only in-frame clones, not every one. The table shows approximately 46,000 clones, with roughly 80% occurring only once. The specimen was cord blood. These receptors all come from a newborn boy with IPEX syndrome. Each CDR3 is given with its conserved first and last residue. The order of the fields is D gene, clone size, J gene, V gene, CDR3 DNA, CDR3 protein. The D gene is left open where the match is weak. Not all rows give a size; the values are once, few, many and, for expanded clones, a class.

D gene: .
clone size: .
J gene: TRBJ1-4
V gene: TRBV19
CDR3 DNA: TGTGCCAGTAGTATAGACAGGGTAGCTAATGAAAAACTGTTTTTT
CDR3 protein: CASSIDRVANEKLFF

D gene: TRBD1
clone size: .
J gene: TRBJ2-1
V gene: TRBV29-1
CDR3 DNA: TGCAGCGTTGCCCAACCGGGACAGGGGGCTGGGAGCTCCTACAATGAGCAGTTCTTC
CDR3 protein: CSVAQPGQGAGSSYNEQFF

D gene: .
clone size: .
J gene: TRBJ2-3
V gene: TRBV5-6
CDR3 DNA: TGTGCCAGCAGCTCGCAGGGAACAGATACGCAGTATTTT
CDR3 protein: CASSSQGTDTQYF

D gene: .
clone size: once
J gene: TRBJ2-1
V gene: TRBV6-1
CDR3 DNA: TGTGCCAGCAGTGAACCGAGCTCCTACAATGAGCAGTTCTTC
CDR3 protein: CASSEPSSYNEQFF

D gene: .
clone size: .
J gene: TRBJ2-7
V gene: TRBV6-1
CDR3 DNA: TGTGCCAGCAGTGAAGGGTGGAGGGTTCCCTACGAGCAGTACTTC
CDR3 protein: CASSEGWRVPYEQYF

D gene: TRBD1
clone size: .
J gene: TRBJ1-2
V gene: TRBV19
CDR3 DNA: TGTGCCAGTAGTTCGGCAGGGGGGCTGACCTATGGCTACACCTTC
CDR3 protein: CASSSAGGLTYGYTF

D gene: .
clone size: .
J gene: TRBJ1-6
V gene: TRBV5-1
CDR3 DNA: TGCGCCAGCAGCTTGGACAGGGATTTCTCACCCCTCCACTTT
CDR3 protein: CASSLDRDFSPLHF

D gene: .
clone size: .
J gene: TRBJ1-2
V gene: TRBV19
CDR3 DNA: TGTGCCAGTAGTATAGCCGAGGGCGGCTATGGCTACACCTTC
CDR3 protein: CASSIAEGGYGYTF

D gene: .
clone size: .
J gene: TRBJ2-3
V gene: TRBV7-2
CDR3 DNA: TGTGCCAGCAGCTTAGCTAGCACAGATACGCAGTATTTT
CDR3 protein: CASSLASTDTQYF

D gene: .
clone size: .
J gene: TRBJ2-3
V gene: TRBV5-4
CDR3 DNA: TGTGCCATCGCCCCAGGGGATCGTTACACAGATACGCAGTATTTT
CDR3 protein: CAIAPGDRYTDTQYF

D gene: TRBD2
clone size: .
J gene: TRBJ2-3
V gene: TRBV5-1
CDR3 DNA: TGCGCCAGCAGCTTGGGGGGCGGGAGGGCCAATACAGATACGCAGTATTTT
CDR3 protein: CASSLGGGRANTDTQYF

D gene: .
clone size: .
J gene: TRBJ2-3
V gene: TRBV4-2
CDR3 DNA: TGTGCCAGCAGCCAAGCTTATCGTAGCCTAGATACGCAGTATTTT
CDR3 protein: CASSQAYRSLDTQYF

D gene: .
clone size: .
J gene: TRBJ2-3
V gene: TRBV27
CDR3 DNA: TGTGCCAGCAGTCGGACGGTGTGGGGCACAGATACGCAGTATTTT
CDR3 protein: CASSRTVWGTDTQYF

D gene: TRBD2
clone size: .
J gene: TRBJ2-2
V gene: TRBV5-1
CDR3 DNA: TGCGCCAGCAGCTTAGGGACTACGAACACCGGGGAGCTGTTTTTT
CDR3 protein: CASSLGTTNTGELFF

D gene: TRBD1
clone size: .
J gene: TRBJ1-2
V gene: TRBV19
CDR3 DNA: TGTGCCAGTAGTATACGGACAGGGATAATTGGCTACACCTTC
CDR3 protein: CASSIRTGIIGYTF

D gene: .
clone size: .
J gene: TRBJ1-1
V gene: TRBV10-3
CDR3 DNA: TGTGCCATCAGTGATTCCGGGCCCAACACTGAAGCTTTCTTT
CDR3 protein: CAISDSGPNTEAFF

D gene: TRBD1
clone size: .
J gene: TRBJ2-5
V gene: TRBV2
CDR3 DNA: TGTGCCAGCAGTGAATCGGTTATGTGGGACAGGGGCGCAGGGGCAGGAAAGACCCAGTACTTC
CDR3 protein: CASSESVMWDRGAGAGKTQYF

D gene: TRBD2
clone size: .
J gene: TRBJ2-7
V gene: TRBV19
CDR3 DNA: TGTGCCAGTAGTAAACTAGCGGGAGGGCCCTACGAGCAGTACTTC
CDR3 protein: CASSKLAGGPYEQYF

D gene: .
clone size: .
J gene: TRBJ2-7
V gene: TRBV5-1
CDR3 DNA: TGCGCCAGCAGCTTGTTCCCCGCCTCCTACGAGCAGTACTTC
CDR3 protein: CASSLFPASYEQYF

D gene: .
clone size: .
J gene: TRBJ1-1
V gene: TRBV29-1
CDR3 DNA: TGCAGCGTCTACCGGGACACTGAAGCTTTCTTT
CDR3 protein: CSVYRDTEAFF

D gene: .
clone size: .
J gene: TRBJ2-5
V gene: TRBV2
CDR3 DNA: TGTGCCAGCAGACATAGCGGAAAAGAGACCCAGTACTTC
CDR3 protein: CASRHSGKETQYF

D gene: .
clone size: .
J gene: TRBJ2-7
V gene: TRBV7-2
CDR3 DNA: TGTGCCAGCAGCTTAAGCGGTTCAGGGCAGTACTTC
CDR3 protein: CASSLSGSGQYF